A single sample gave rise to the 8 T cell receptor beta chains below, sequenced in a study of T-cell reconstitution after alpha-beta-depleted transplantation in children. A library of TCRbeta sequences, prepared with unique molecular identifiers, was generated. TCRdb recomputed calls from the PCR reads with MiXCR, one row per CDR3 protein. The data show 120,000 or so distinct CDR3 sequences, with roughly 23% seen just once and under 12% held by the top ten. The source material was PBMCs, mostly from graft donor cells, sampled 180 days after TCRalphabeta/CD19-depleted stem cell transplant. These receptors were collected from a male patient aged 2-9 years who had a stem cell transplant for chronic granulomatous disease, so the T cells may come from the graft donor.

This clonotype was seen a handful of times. DNA for the CDR3: TGCAGTGCTAGAGATTGGGGGAGCGAGCAGTACTTC. Amino acid sequence: CSARDWGSEQYF. This chain connects TRBV20-1 to TRBJ2-7; either TRBD1 or TRBD2 may supply D (5 bases each). The V gene's germline CDR1 is DFQATT and CDR2 SNEGSKA (reference sequence). The CDR3 has 12 residues. Trimming took 0 bases from V and 6 from J, leaving 9 bases between them.

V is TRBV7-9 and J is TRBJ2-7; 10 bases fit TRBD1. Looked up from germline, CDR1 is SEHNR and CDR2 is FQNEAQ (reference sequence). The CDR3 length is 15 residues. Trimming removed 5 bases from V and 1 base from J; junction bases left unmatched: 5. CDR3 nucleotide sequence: TGTGCCAGCAGCCCTTGGACAGGGGGTTCCTACGAGCAGTACTTC. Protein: CASSPWTGGSYEQYF.

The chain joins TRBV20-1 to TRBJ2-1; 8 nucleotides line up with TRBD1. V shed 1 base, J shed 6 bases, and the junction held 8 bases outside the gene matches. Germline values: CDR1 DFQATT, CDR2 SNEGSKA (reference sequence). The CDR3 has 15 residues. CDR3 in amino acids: CSARGDRGPSNEQFF. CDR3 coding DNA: TGCAGTGCTAGAGGAGACAGGGGCCCCTCCAATGAGCAGTTCTTC.

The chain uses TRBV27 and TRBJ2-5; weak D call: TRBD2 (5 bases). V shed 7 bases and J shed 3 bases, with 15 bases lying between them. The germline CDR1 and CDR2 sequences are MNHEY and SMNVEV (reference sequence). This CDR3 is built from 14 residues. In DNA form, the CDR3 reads TGTGCCAGCAAAAGCATAGGGAGCGAAGAGACCCAGTACTTC. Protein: CASKSIGSEETQYF.

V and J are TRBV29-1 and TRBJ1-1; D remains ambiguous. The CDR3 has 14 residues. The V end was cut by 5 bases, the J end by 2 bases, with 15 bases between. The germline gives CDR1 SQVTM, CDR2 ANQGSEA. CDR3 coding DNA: TGCAGCGTTAAACCGGCAGCGACCAACACTGAAGCTTTCTTT. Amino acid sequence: CSVKPAATNTEAFF.

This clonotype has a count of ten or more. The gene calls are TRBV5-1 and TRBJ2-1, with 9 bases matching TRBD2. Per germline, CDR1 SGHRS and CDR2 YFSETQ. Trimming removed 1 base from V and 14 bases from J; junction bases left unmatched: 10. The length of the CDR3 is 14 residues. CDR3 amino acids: CASSLIVAGELKFF. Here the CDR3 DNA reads TGCGCCAGCAGCTTGATAGTAGCGGGAGAGCTCAAGTTCTTC.

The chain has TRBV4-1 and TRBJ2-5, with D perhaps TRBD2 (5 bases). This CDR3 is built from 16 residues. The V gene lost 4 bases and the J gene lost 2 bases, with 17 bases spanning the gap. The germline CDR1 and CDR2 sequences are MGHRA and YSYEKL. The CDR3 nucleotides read TGCGCCAGCAGCCCTCGGGGAGTGGGAGTGCAAGAGACCCAGTACTTC. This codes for CASSPRGVGVQETQYF.

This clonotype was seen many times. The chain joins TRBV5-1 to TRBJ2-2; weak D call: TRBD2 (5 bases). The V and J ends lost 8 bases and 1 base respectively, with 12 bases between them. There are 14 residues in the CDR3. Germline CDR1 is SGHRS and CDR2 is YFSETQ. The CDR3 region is CASTSGLNTGELFF. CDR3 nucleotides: TGCGCCAGTACCTCGGGATTGAACACCGGGGAGCTGTTTTTT.